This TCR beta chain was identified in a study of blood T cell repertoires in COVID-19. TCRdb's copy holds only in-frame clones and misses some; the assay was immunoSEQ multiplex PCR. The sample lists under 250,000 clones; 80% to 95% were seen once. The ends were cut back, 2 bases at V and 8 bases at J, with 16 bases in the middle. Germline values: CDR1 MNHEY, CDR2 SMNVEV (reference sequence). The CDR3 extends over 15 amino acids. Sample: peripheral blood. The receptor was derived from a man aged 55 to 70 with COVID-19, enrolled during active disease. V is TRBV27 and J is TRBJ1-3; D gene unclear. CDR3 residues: CASSLRGGFQDTIYF. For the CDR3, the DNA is TGTGCCAGCAGTTTAAGAGGAGGGTTCCAGGACACCATATATTTT.